Sequencing of this T cell receptor beta chain was carried out in a study of T cell responses to AZD1222 COVID-19 vaccine. TCRdb keeps only in-frame clones here, not all; method: immunoSEQ multiplex PCR. This sample carries some 110,000 clones, about 91% of them seen once, and the ten largest clones take about 1.4%. V shed 6 bases and J shed 3 bases, with 24 bases lying between them. Germline V lookup: CDR1 WNHNN, CDR2 SYGVQD (reference sequence). The CDR3 covers 19 residues. The input for sequencing was peripheral blood, taken 28 days after the second AZD1222 dose. This clonotype originated in an adult who received the AZD1222 COVID-19 vaccine. The chain employs TRBV10-1 and TRBJ1-6, with a possible D match to TRBD1 (5 bases). CDR3 nucleotides: TGCGCCAGCAGGAATGCCGGGGGGGGAAGAAGGGTCTATAATTCACCCCTCCACTTT. Protein: CASRNAGGGRRVYNSPLHF.